The 8 T cell receptor beta chains given below trace back to one sample, sequenced in a study of CD8 T cells in ankylosing spondylitis. TCRdb fed the 5' RACE reads into MiXCR, producing one record per CDR3 protein. The sample includes just under 350,000 distinct CDR3 sequences, around 15% of them seen just once. The source material was blood, either unsorted or a sorted T cell fraction (not recorded which). The receptors here all came from a male donor with ankylosing spondylitis or in good health (not recorded which).

The V call is TRBV6-5, the J call TRBJ2-1; D remains unclear. The CDR3 totals 14 residues. Germline CDR1 MNHEY, CDR2 SVGAGI. V was pared by 4 bases and J by 4 bases, with 11 bases between. CDR3 bases: TGTGCCAGCAGTTTTACGACGGATTACAATGAGCAGTTCTTC. This encodes CASSFTTDYNEQFF.

The chain combines TRBV4-1 with TRBJ2-2, with 10 bases matching TRBD2. Germline CDR1 is MGHRA and CDR2 is YSYEKL. The V gene end was trimmed by 1 base and the J gene end by 1 base; junction bases not matched to a gene: 18. CDR3 length: 22 residues. DNA of the CDR3: TGCGCCAGCAGCCAAGGCTTGGGCTTGGGGGATACTAGCGGGAAGAACACCGGGGAGCTGTTTTTT. It yields the protein CASSQGLGLGDTSGKNTGELFF.

The chain is built from TRBV20-1 and TRBJ2-7; no definite D call. The CDR3 covers 13 residues. The ends were cut back, 4 bases at V and 4 bases at J, with 14 bases in the middle. Germline values: CDR1 DFQATT, CDR2 SNEGSKA (reference sequence). CDR3 sequence reads: CSAKTPLVYEQYF. The CDR3, as DNA: TGCAGTGCTAAAACCCCCCTTGTTTACGAGCAGTACTTC.

CDR3 protein: CASSVSGNGETQYF. CDR3 coding DNA: TGTGCCAGCAGTGTCTCCGGGAACGGGGAGACCCAGTACTTC. The chain carries TRBV2 and TRBJ2-5, with a tentative D call TRBD2 (5 bases). The V end lost 4 bases, the J end lost 5 bases, and 14 bases lay between the germline ends. The CDR3 sequence is 14 residues long. Germline V gene sequence: CDR1 SNHLY, CDR2 FYNNEI.

This rearrangement joins TRBV12-3 or TRBV12-4 to TRBJ1-1, with D unclear. The CDR3 sequence is 11 residues long. Trimming stripped 3 bases from V and 10 bases from J, with 9 bases between. CDR3 in amino acids: CASSFGVVAFF. DNA of the CDR3: TGTGCCAGCAGTTTTGGGGTCGTAGCTTTCTTT.

The V gene is TRBV20-1, the J gene TRBJ2-5, with 11 bases that match TRBD1. Germline trimming cut 6 bases from V and 5 bases from J; bases unmatched to any gene: 8. CDR1 and CDR2 (germline): DFQATT, SNEGSKA (reference sequence). This CDR3 has 14 residues. In nucleotides, the CDR3 is TGCAGTGCCCCCGGGACAGGGGGTGGGGAGACCCAGTACTTC. This codes for CSAPGTGGGETQYF.

The chain joins TRBV30 to TRBJ1-2; D call uncertain. Germline lookup yields CDR1 GTSNPN and CDR2 SVGIG (reference sequence). Trimming stripped 0 bases from V and 7 bases from J, with 15 bases between. The length of the CDR3 is 14 residues. The CDR3 here is CAWSVPDEVFGYTF. The DNA for the CDR3 is TGTGCCTGGAGTGTACCGGACGAGGTTTTTGGCTACACCTTC.

In this sample, this clonotype turned up a few times. The V gene is TRBV29-1, the J gene TRBJ2-5; the match to TRBD1 covers 7 bases. CDR3 size: 12 residues. Looked up from germline, CDR1 is SQVTM and CDR2 is ANQGSEA. The ends lost 4 bases at V and 2 bases at J; junction bases unmatched: 1. CDR3 sequence reads: CSVGRGQETQYF. The CDR3 DNA sequence: TGCAGCGTTGGCAGGGGGCAAGAGACCCAGTACTTC.